The clone carrying this T cell receptor beta chain occurred a few times. Its antigen remains unknown. TCRdb re-called the 5' RACE reads with MiXCR, one entry per CDR3 protein. The repertoire holds 95,000 to 110,000 distinct CDR3 sequences, approximately 15% seen once, with about 39% in the top ten. The CDR3 totals 14 residues. Trimming pared 5 bases from V and 1 base from J, leaving 10 bases between. The data stem from a study of T-cell memory formation after mild COVID-19. Regarding the study as a whole: CD4/CD8 balance characterized clones contracting day 15 to 85, and CD4+ skew characterized later expanders.

The source is a young man who had mild COVID-19 (a few samples of this study predate the infection). Cell type and time point are not known. The rearrangement uses TRBV12-3 or TRBV12-4 and TRBJ2-3; D call uncertain. Sequenced input: PBMCs or a T cell subset sorted from them (not recorded which). The CDR3 bases are TGTGCCAGCAGTCCCCCGGCAGGCACAGATACGCAGTATTTT. It translates to CASSPPAGTDTQYF.